Following are 2 T cell receptor beta chains from one sample sequenced in a study of regulatory T cells in long-lasting Graves disease (dated by TCRdb to about 2021). Preparation of the library involved multiplex PCR. Sequencing was carried out with an Illumina HiSeq 4000. iRepertoire HTBI primers and Arm-PCR amplification of CDR3 regions were used to construct TCR beta libraries. The public sequencing data were trimmed at Q25 with fastp and processed into clonotypes with MiXCR by TCRdb, which kept only in-frame beta chains. Rows are unified per CDR3 protein, each entry keeping the most common DNA and genes. The sample profile shows approximately 350,000 distinct CDR3 sequences; 20% to 25% of them were found once. The top ten clones comprise less than 30% of the sample. The sample's time point label, decoded: persistent/refractory GD, antithyroid drugs over 5 years with positive TRAb. For both TCR sequencing and RNA sequencing, RNA was extracted from PBMCs in TRIzol.

This specimen was peripheral blood mononuclear cells (PBMCs), taken when the disease was refractory, from a patient treated with antithyroid drugs. The receptors originated from a woman aged 40 to 50 with Graves disease. Donor details come from another sample of the same person, matched by shared clones.

This clonotype showed up many times. The gene calls are TRBV2 and TRBJ2-5; 11 bases match TRBD1. Unmatched junction bases numbered 12, after V lost 6 bases and J lost 6 bases. CDR1 is SNHLY, CDR2 FYNNEI, per germline. The length of the CDR3 is 16 residues. This CDR3 reads CASSALGTGGYKTQYF. The CDR3 nucleotides read TGTGCCAGCAGCGCCCTTGGGACAGGGGGTTACAAGACCCAGTACTTC. The full variable domain, its missing parts supplied by reference TRBV2 and TRBJ2-5, is EPEVTQTPSHQVTQMGQEVILRCVPISNHLYFYWYRQILGQKVEFLVSFYNNEISEKSEIFDDQFSVERPDGSNFTLKIRSTKLEDSAMYFCASSALGTGGYKTQYFGPGTRLLVL.

The gene calls are TRBV19 and TRBJ1-2, with 8 bases that match TRBD1. The V gene end was trimmed by 6 bases and the J gene end by 7 bases; junction bases not matched to a gene: 7. Germline V lookup: CDR1 LNHDA, CDR2 SQIVND (reference sequence). The CDR3 spans 13 residues. The CDR3 region has the DNA TGTGCCAGTAGCGTTCAGGGGGCGAGTGGCTACACCTTC. Translated: CASSVQGASGYTF.